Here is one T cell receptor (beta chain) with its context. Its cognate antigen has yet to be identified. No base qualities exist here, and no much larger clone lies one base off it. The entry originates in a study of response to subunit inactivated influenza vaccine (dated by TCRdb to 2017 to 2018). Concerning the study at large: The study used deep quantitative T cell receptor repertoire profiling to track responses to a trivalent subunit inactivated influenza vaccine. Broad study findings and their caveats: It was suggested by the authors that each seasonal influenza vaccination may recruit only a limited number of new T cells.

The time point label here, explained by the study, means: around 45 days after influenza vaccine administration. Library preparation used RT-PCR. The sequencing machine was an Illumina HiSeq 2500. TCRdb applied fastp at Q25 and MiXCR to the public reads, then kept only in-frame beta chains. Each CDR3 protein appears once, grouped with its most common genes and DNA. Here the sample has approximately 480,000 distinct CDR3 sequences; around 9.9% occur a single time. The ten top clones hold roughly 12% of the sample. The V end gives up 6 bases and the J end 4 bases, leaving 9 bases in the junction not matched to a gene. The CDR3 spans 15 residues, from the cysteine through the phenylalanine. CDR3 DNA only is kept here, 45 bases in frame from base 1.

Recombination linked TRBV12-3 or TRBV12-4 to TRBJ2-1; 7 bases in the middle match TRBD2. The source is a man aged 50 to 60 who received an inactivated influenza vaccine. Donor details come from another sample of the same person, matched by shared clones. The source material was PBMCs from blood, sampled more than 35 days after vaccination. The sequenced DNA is TGTGCCAGCAGCCTTGGACTAGTGGGGTACAATGAGCAGTTCTTC. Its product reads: CASSLGLVGYNEQFF.